This T cell receptor (beta chain) derives from a study of cytomegalovirus exposure and HLA in healthy donors. Background on the study: Early on, a data release was issued that held approximately 92 million unique TCRs from HLA-typed donors.

Amplification used 60 Vbeta primers and 13 Jbeta primers. Method: immunoSEQ multiplex PCR; TCRdb's copy keeps in-frame clones and lacks some. The sample has roughly 120,000 clones; 77% are singletons. Note on this clone: The target antigen is unknown.

Study-wide results and caveats: Through in vitro validation, three CMV-associated chains were shown to be specific for CMV antigens.

The germline V gene has CDR1 SGHDN and CDR2 FVKESK. Trimming shortened V by 3 bases and J by 2 bases, and 18 bases separated the two germline ends. CDR3 length: 17 amino acids. The sample comprised PBMCs. This TCR derives from a woman between 40 and 50 years old in good health and CMV-seropositive. This rearrangement joins TRBV14 to TRBJ2-3, with D perhaps TRBD2 (6 bases). The CDR3 region is CASSQLRPGAYTDTQYF. CDR3 sequence (DNA): TGTGCCAGCAGCCAGTTGCGGCCGGGAGCTTACACAGATACGCAGTATTTT.